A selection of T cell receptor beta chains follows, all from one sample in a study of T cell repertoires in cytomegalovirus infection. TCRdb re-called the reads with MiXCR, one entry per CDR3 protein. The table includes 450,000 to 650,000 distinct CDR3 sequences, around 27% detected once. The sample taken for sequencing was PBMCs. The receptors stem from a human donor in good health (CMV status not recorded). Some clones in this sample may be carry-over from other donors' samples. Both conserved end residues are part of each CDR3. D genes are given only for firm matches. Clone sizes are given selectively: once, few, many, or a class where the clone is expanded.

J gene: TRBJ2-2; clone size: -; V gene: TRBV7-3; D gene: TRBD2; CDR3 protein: CATRGSGGTNTGELFF; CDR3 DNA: TGTGCCACCAGGGGTAGCGGGGGTACGAACACCGGGGAGCTGTTTTTT
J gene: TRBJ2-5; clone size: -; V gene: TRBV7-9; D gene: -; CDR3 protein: CASSPPLGRFQETQYF; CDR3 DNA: TGTGCCAGCAGCCCCCCCCTGGGGAGGTTCCAAGAGACCCAGTACTTC
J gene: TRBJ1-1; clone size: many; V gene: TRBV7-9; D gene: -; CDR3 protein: CASSSNQRPEKAFF; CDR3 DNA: TGTGCCAGCAGCTCAAACCAAAGGCCAGAAAAAGCTTTCTTT
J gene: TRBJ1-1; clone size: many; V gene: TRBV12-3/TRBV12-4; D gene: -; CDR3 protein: CASSFAGTEAFF; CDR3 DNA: TGTGCCAGCAGTTTCGCAGGGACTGAAGCTTTCTTT
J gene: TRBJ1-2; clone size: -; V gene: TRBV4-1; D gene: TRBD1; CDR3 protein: CASSPYRGLFGYTF; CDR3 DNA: TGCGCCAGCAGCCCGTACAGGGGGCTTTTCGGCTACACCTTC
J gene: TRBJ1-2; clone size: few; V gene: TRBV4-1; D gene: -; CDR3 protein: CASSLDSGGYGYTF; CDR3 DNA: TGCGCCAGCAGCCTGGACAGCGGGGGGTATGGCTACACCTTC
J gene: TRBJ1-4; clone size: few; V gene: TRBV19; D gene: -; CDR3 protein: CASSVAARGEKLFF; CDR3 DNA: TGTGCCAGTAGTGTAGCAGCCAGGGGCGAAAAACTGTTTTTT
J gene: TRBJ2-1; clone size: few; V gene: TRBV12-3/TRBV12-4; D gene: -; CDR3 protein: CASSLAIASDEQFF; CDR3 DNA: TGTGCCAGCAGTTTGGCGATAGCGTCGGATGAGCAGTTCTTC
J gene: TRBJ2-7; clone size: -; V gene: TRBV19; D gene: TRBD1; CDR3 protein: CASSMGQTYEQYF; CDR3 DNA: TGTGCCAGTAGTATGGGACAGACCTACGAGCAGTACTTC
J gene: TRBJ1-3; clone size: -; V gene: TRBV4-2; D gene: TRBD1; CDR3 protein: CASSQGDSPPSGNTIYF; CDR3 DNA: TGTGCCAGCAGCCAAGGGGACAGTCCACCCTCTGGAAACACCATATATTTT
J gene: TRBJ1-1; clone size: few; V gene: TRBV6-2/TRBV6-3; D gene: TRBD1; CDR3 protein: CASSSVQGARNTEAFF; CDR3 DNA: TGTGCCAGCAGTTCGGTACAGGGGGCGCGTAACACTGAAGCTTTCTTT
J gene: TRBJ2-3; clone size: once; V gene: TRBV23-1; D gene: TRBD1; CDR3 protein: CASSQAGQERSSTDTQYF; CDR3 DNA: TGCGCCAGCAGTCAAGCAGGACAGGAAAGATCTAGCACAGATACGCAGTATTTT
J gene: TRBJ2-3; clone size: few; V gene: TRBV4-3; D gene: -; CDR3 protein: CASSQEMVWQQADTQYF; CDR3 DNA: TGCGCCAGCAGCCAAGAAATGGTCTGGCAGCAAGCAGATACGCAGTATTTT
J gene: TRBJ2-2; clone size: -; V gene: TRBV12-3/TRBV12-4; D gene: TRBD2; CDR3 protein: CASRQTSANTGELFF; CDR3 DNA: TGTGCCAGCAGACAAACTAGCGCGAACACCGGGGAGCTGTTTTTT
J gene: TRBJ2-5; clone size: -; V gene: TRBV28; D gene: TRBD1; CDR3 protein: CASSHLSTQIRDRGTPQETQYF; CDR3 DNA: TGTGCCAGCAGCCATTTATCCACCCAGATCCGGGACAGGGGTACCCCTCAAGAGACCCAGTACTTC
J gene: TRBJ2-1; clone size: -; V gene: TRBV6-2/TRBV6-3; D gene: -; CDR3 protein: CASRGCREIRNEQFF; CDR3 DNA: TGTGCCAGCCGAGGATGTAGGGAAATTCGCAATGAGCAGTTCTTC